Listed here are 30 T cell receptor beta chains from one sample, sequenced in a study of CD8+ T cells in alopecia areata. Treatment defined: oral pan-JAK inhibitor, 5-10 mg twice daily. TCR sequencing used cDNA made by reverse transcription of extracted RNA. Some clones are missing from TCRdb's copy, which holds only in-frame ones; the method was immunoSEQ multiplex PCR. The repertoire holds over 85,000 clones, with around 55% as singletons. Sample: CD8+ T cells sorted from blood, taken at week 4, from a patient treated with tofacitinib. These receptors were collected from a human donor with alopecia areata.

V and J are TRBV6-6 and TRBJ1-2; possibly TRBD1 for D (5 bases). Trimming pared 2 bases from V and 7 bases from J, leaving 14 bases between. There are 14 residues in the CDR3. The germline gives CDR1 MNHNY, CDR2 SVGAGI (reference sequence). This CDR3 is CASSYGAGRSGYTF. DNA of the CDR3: TGTGCCAGCAGTTACGGGGCAGGTCGGTCTGGCTACACCTTC.

CDR3 region: CASSLNGEEKLFF. CDR3 coding DNA: TGTGCCAGCAGCTTGAACGGCGAGGAAAAACTGTTTTTT. The gene calls are TRBV5-6 and TRBJ1-4; unclear D gene. Trimming cost V 1 base and J 8 bases, with 9 bases left between them. Germline loops: CDR1 SGHDT, CDR2 YYEEEE. This CDR3 spans 13 amino acids.

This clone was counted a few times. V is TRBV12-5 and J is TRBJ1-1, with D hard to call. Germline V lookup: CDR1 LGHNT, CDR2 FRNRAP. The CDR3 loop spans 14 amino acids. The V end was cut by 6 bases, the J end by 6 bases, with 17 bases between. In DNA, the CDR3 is TGTGCTAGTGGAGTCGGAGGGAGTGGAGCTGAAGCTTTCTTT. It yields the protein CASGVGGSGAEAFF.

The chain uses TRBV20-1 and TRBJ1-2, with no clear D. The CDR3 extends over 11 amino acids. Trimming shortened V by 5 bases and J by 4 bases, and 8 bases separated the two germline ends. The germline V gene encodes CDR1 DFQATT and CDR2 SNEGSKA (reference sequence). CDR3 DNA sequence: TGCAGTGCTCTCCCTTCCTATGGCTACACCTTC. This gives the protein CSALPSYGYTF.

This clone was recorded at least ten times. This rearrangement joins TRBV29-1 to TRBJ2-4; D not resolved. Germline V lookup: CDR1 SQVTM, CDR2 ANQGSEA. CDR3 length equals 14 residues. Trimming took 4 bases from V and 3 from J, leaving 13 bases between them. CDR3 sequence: CSVGIVGNKNIQYF. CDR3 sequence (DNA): TGCAGCGTTGGCATTGTGGGGAACAAAAACATTCAGTACTTC.

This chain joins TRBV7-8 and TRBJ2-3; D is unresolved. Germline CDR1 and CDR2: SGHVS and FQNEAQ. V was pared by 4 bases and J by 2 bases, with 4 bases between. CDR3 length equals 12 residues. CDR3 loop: CASSSNTDTQYF. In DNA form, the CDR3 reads TGTGCCAGCAGCTCAAACACAGATACGCAGTATTTT.

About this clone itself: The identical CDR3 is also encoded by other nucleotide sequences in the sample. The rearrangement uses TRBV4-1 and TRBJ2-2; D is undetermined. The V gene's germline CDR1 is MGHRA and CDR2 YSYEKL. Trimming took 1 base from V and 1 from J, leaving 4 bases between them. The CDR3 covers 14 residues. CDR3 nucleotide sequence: TGCGCCAGCAGCCAAGTGGAGAACACCGGGGAGCTGTTTTTT. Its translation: CASSQVENTGELFF.

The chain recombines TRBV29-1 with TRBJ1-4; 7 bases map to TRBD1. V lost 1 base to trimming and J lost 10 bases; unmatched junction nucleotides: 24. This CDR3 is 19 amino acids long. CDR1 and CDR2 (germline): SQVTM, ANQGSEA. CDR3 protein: CSVEAGWDSNRYSPGKLFF. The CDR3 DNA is TGCAGCGTTGAAGCGGGATGGGACAGTAACCGCTATTCCCCAGGAAAACTGTTTTTT. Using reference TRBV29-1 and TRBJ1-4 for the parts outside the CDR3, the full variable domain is SAVISQKPSRDICQRGTSLTIQCQVDSQVTMMFWYRQQPGQSLTLIATANQGSEATYESGFVIDKFPISRPNLTFSTLTVSNMSPEDSSIYLCSVEAGWDSNRYSPGKLFFGSGTQLSVL.

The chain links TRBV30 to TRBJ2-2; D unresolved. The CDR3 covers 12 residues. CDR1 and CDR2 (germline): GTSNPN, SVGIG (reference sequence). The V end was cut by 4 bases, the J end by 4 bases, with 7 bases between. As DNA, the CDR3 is TGTGCCTGGACCGGGTCCACCGGGGAGCTGTTTTTT. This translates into CAWTGSTGELFF.

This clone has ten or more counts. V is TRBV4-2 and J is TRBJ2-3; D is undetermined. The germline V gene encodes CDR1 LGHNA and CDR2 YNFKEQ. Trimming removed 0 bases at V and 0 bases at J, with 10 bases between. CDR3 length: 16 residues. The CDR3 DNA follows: TGTGCCAGCAGCCAAGAGGATAGCCCAAGCACAGATACGCAGTATTTT. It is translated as CASSQEDSPSTDTQYF.

This CDR3 reads CASEAGHGYTF. The CDR3 region has the DNA TGTGCCAGCGAGGCAGGGCATGGCTACACCTTC. V usage is TRBV2 and J usage is TRBJ1-2; TRBD1 might be the D (5 bases). The CDR3 consists of 11 residues. Looked up from germline, CDR1 is SNHLY and CDR2 is FYNNEI. Trimming cost V 8 bases and J 6 bases, with 10 bases left between them.

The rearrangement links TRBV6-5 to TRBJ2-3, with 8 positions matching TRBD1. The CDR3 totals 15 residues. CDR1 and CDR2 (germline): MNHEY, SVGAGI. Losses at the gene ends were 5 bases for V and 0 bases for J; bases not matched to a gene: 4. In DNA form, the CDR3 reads TGTGCCAGCAGTCAGACAGGGGCTAGCACAGATACGCAGTATTTT. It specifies CASSQTGASTDTQYF.

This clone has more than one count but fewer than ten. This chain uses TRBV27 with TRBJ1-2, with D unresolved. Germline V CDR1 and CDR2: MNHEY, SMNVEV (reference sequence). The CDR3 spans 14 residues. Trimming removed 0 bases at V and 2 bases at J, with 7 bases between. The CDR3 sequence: CASSLSHLNYGYTF. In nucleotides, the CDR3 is TGTGCCAGCAGTTTATCCCACCTGAACTATGGCTACACCTTC.

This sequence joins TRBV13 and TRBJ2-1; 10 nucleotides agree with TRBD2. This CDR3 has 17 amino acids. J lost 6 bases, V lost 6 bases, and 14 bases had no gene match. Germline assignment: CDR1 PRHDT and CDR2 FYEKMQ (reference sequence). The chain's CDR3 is CASSEPRASGRGNEQFF. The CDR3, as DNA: TGTGCCAGCAGTGAGCCCCGGGCTAGCGGGAGAGGCAATGAGCAGTTCTTC.

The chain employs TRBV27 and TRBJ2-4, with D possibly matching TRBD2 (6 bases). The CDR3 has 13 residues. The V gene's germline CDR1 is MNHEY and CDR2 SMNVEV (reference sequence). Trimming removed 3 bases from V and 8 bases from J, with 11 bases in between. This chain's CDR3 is CASSFGPGDIQYF. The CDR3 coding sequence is TGTGCCAGCAGTTTCGGACCGGGGGACATTCAGTACTTC.

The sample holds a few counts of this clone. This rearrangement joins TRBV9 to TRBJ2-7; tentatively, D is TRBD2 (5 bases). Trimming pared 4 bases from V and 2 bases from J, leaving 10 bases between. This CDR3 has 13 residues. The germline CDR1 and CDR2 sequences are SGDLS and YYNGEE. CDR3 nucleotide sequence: TGTGCCAGCAGCCCCGGGGTACCCTACGAGCAGTACTTC. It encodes CASSPGVPYEQYF.

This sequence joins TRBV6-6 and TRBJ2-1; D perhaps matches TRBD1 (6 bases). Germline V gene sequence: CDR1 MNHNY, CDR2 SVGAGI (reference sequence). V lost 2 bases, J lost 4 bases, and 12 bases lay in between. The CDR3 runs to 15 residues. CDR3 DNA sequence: TGTGCCAGCAGTTACGGCAGGGGACCTTACAATGAGCAGTTCTTC. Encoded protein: CASSYGRGPYNEQFF.

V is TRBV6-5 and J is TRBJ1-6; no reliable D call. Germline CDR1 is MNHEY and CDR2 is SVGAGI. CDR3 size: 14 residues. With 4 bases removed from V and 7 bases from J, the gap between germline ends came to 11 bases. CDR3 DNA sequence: TGTGCCAGCAGTTCCACCACTCTGAATTCACCCCTCCACTTT. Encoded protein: CASSSTTLNSPLHF.

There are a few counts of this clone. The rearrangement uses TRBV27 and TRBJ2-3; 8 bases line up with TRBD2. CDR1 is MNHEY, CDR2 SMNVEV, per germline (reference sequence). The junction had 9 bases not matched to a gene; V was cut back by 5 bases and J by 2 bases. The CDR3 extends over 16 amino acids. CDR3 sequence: CASSDSPGGDTDTQYF. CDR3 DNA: TGTGCCAGCAGTGACTCCCCGGGGGGGGACACAGATACGCAGTATTTT.

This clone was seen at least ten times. The CDR3 region is CASTPGLGQGSSYNEQFF. In DNA, the CDR3 is TGTGCCAGCACCCCAGGGCTGGGACAGGGCAGCTCCTACAATGAGCAGTTCTTC. V usage is TRBV27 and J usage is TRBJ2-1; the match to TRBD1 covers 9 bases. Germline CDR1 is MNHEY and CDR2 is SMNVEV (reference sequence). V gave up 7 bases and J gave up 0 bases; unmatched junction bases: 13. The CDR3 runs 18 residues.

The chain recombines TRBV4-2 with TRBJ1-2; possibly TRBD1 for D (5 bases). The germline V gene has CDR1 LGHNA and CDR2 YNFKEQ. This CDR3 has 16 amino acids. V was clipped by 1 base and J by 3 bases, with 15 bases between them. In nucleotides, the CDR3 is TGTGCCAGCAGCCAAGGGGCTGGGGGGATGCACTATGGCTACACCTTC. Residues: CASSQGAGGMHYGYTF.

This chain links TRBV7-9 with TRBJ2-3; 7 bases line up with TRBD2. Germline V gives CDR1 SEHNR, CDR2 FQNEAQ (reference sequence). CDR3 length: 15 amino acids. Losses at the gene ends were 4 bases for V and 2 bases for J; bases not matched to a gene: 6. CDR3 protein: CASSSSGEFTDTQYF. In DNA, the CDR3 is TGTGCCAGCAGCTCCAGCGGGGAGTTCACAGATACGCAGTATTTT.

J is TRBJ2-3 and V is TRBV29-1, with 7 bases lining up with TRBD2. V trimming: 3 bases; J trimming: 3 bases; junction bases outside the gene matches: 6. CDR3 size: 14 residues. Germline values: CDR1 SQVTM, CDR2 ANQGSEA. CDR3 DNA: TGCAGCGTTGACTCGGGAGGTCGGACAGATACGCAGTATTTT. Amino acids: CSVDSGGRTDTQYF.

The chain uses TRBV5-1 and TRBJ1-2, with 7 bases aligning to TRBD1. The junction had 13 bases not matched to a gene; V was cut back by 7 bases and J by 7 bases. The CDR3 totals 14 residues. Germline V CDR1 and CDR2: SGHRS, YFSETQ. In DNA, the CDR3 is TGCGCCAGCCTGAAGACAGGGACGTGGCGTGGCTACACCTTC. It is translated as CASLKTGTWRGYTF.

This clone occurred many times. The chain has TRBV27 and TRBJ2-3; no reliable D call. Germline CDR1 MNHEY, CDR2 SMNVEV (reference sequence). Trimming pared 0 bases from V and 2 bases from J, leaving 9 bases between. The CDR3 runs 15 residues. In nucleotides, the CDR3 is TGTGCCAGCAGTTTATCGGGCTACATCACAGATACGCAGTATTTT. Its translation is CASSLSGYITDTQYF.

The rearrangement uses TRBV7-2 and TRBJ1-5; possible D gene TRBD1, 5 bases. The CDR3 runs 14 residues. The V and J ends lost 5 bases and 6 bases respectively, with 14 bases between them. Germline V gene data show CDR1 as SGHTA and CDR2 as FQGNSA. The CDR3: CASSLGLGGQPQHF. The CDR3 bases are TGTGCCAGCAGCCTCGGATTGGGGGGTCAGCCCCAGCATTTT.

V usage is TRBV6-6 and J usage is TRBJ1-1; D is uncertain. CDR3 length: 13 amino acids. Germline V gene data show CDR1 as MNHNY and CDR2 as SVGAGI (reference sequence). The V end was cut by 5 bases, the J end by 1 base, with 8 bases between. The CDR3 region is CASSDTENTEAFF. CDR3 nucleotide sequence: TGTGCCAGCAGTGATACAGAGAACACTGAAGCTTTCTTT.

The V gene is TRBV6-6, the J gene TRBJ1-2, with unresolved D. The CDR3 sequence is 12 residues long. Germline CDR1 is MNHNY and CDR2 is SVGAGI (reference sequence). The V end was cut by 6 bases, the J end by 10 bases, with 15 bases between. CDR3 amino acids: CASRQDTVDYTF. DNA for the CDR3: TGTGCCAGCAGGCAAGACACAGTAGACTACACCTTC.

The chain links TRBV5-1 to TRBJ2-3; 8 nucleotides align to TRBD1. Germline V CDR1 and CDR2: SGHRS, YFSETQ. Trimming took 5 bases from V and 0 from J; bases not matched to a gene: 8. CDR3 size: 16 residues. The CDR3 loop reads CASSPGQVLSTDTQYF. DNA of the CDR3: TGCGCCAGCAGTCCGGGACAGGTGCTTAGCACAGATACGCAGTATTTT.

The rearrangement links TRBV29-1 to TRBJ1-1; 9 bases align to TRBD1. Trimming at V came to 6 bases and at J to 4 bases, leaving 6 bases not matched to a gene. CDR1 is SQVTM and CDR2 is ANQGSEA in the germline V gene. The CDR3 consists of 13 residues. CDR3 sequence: CSVEQGASTEAFF. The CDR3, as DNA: TGCAGCGTAGAACAGGGGGCGAGCACTGAAGCTTTCTTT.